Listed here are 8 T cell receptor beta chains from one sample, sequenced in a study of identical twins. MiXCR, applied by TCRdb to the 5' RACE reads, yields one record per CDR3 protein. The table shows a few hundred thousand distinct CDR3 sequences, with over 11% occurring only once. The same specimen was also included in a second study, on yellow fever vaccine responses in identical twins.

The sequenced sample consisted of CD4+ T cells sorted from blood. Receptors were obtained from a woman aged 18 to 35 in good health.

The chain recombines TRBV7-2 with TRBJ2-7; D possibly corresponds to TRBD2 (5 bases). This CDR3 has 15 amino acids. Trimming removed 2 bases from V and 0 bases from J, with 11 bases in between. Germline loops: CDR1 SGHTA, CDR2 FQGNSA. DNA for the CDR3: TGTGCCAGCAGCTTAAGGCCAGCGGACTCCTACGAGCAGTACTTC. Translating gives CASSLRPADSYEQYF.

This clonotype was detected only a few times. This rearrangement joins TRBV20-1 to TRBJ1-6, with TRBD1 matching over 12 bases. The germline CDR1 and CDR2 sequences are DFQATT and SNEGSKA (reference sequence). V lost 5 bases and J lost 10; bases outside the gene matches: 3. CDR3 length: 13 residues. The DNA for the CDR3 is TGCAGTGCTGGGACAGGGGGCAACTCACCCCTCCACTTT. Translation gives CSAGTGGNSPLHF.

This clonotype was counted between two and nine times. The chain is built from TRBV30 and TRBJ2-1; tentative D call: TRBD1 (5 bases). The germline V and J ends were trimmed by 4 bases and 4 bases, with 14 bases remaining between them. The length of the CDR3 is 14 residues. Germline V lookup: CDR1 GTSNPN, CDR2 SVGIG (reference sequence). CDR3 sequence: CAWTRQSLYNEQFF. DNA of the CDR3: TGTGCCTGGACCAGACAGAGCCTATACAATGAGCAGTTCTTC.

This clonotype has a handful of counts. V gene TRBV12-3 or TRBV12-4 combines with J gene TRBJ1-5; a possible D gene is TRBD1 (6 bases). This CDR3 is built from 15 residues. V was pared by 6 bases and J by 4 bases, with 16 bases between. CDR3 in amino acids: CASSLGGLENQPQHF. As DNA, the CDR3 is TGTGCCAGCAGCCTAGGGGGGCTTGAAAATCAGCCCCAGCATTTT.

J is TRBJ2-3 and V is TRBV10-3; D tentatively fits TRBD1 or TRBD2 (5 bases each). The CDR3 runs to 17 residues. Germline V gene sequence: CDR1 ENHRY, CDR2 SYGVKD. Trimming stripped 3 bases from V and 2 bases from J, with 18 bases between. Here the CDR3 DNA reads TGTGCCATCAGTGAAGGCGGCGGGCCCGGGACCACAGATACGCAGTATTTT. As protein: CAISEGGGPGTTDTQYF.

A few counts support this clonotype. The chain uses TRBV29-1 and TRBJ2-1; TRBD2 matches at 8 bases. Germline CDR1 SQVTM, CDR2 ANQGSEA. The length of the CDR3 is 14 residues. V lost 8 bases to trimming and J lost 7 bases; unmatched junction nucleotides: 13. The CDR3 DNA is TGCAGCTTCCCGGGCGGGGGGTTTAGTAATGAGCAGTTCTTC. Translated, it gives CSFPGGGFSNEQFF.

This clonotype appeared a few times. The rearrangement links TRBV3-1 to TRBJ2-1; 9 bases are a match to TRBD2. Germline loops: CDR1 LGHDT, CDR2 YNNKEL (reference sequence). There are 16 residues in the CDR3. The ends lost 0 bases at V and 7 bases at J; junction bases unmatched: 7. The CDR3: CASSQDRSSGVNEQFF. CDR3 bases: TGTGCCAGCAGCCAAGATCGGTCTAGCGGGGTTAATGAGCAGTTCTTC.

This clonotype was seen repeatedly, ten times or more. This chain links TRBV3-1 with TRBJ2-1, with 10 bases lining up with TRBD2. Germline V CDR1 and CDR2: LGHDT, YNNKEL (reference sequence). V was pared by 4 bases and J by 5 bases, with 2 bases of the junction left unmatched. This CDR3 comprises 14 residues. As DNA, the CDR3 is TGTGCCAGCAGCCTCACTAGCGGGAACAATGAGCAGTTCTTC. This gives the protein CASSLTSGNNEQFF.